This T cell receptor (beta chain) was obtained from a study of CD4+ T cells in melanoma. Whole-study findings and limits: In melanoma, neoantigen-specific CD4+ T cells reportedly differed in differentiation state.

This clone came up a few times. Its antigen remains unknown. Germline V gene data show CDR1 as SGDLS and CDR2 as YYNGEE. The V and J ends lost 0 bases and 0 bases respectively, with 4 bases between them. The length of the CDR3 is 14 residues. Profiled with immunoSEQ multiplex PCR; TCRdb holds only in-frame clones, not every one. The sample has 10,000 or so clones; roughly two thirds are singletons. The receptor comes from a human donor with melanoma. The sample taken for sequencing was cells from a culture (not recorded whether cultured in vitro). The chain is built from TRBV9 and TRBJ1-3; D unclear. The CDR3 nucleotides are TGTGCCAGCAGCGTAGTGAGCTCTGGAAACACCATATATTTT. It encodes CASSVVSSGNTIYF.